This is a list of T cell receptor beta chains from one sample in a study of naive and memory T cell subsets. Each CDR3 protein gets one entry after TCRdb re-called the UMI-ligation and nested PCR reads with MiXCR. The data show under 150,000 distinct CDR3 sequences, roughly a fifth seen once. The sequencing input was naive CD8+ T cells from blood. These receptors were obtained from a human donor in good health. Both conserved end residues are part of each CDR3. D genes are given only for firm matches. Clone sizes are given selectively: once, few, many, or a class where the clone is expanded.

CDR3 DNA: TGTGCCAGCAGTTCACTAGGTCTAGGTTACGAGCAGTACTTC
CDR3 protein: CASSSLGLGYEQYF
V gene: TRBV28
J gene: TRBJ2-7
clone size: NA
CDR3 length: 14
D gene: NA

CDR3 DNA: TGTGCCAGCAGTGATCGCGCGGGACCTCCGTACGAGCAGTACTTC
CDR3 protein: CASSDRAGPPYEQYF
V gene: TRBV2
J gene: TRBJ2-7
clone size: few
CDR3 length: 15
D gene: NA

CDR3 DNA: TGTGCCAGCGACGACGGGAGGACCTCCTACGAGCAGTACTTC
CDR3 protein: CASDDGRTSYEQYF
V gene: TRBV28
J gene: TRBJ2-7
clone size: NA
CDR3 length: 14
D gene: TRBD2

CDR3 DNA: TGTGCCAGCAGCGACCCCCAGCGACTACCTAACTATGGCTACACCTTC
CDR3 protein: CASSDPQRLPNYGYTF
V gene: TRBV9
J gene: TRBJ1-2
clone size: NA
CDR3 length: 16
D gene: NA

CDR3 DNA: TGCAGCGCAGGGACGAATTTGGGGGAGCTGTTTTTT
CDR3 protein: CSAGTNLGELFF
V gene: TRBV29-1
J gene: TRBJ2-2
clone size: NA
CDR3 length: 12
D gene: NA

CDR3 DNA: TGTGCCAGCAGCTCAATCGGCAATGAGCAGTTCTTC
CDR3 protein: CASSSIGNEQFF
V gene: TRBV6-5
J gene: TRBJ2-1
clone size: NA
CDR3 length: 12
D gene: NA

CDR3 DNA: TGTGCCAGCAGTTCCGGACAGGGACCAGTAACCCAGTACTTC
CDR3 protein: CASSSGQGPVTQYF
V gene: TRBV6-5
J gene: TRBJ2-5
clone size: few
CDR3 length: 14
D gene: TRBD1

CDR3 DNA: TGTGCCACCAGCAGAGATCTTGACACCGGGGAGCTGTTTTTT
CDR3 protein: CATSRDLDTGELFF
V gene: TRBV15
J gene: TRBJ2-2
clone size: few
CDR3 length: 14
D gene: NA

CDR3 DNA: TGTGCCAGCAGTGATCCCGACTACGAGCAGTACTTC
CDR3 protein: CASSDPDYEQYF
V gene: TRBV25-1
J gene: TRBJ2-7
clone size: few
CDR3 length: 12
D gene: NA

CDR3 DNA: TGTGCCAGCTCACCACCGACCGGGGGAAACTACGAGCAGTACTTC
CDR3 protein: CASSPPTGGNYEQYF
V gene: TRBV18
J gene: TRBJ2-7
clone size: many
CDR3 length: 15
D gene: NA

CDR3 DNA: TGTGCCAGCACCCTCGACCCGGGTACCGCTGAAGCTTTCTTT
CDR3 protein: CASTLDPGTAEAFF
V gene: TRBV5-6
J gene: TRBJ1-1
clone size: NA
CDR3 length: 14
D gene: NA

CDR3 DNA: TGTGCCAGCAGCTTACGAACACACCAAGAGACCCAGTACTTC
CDR3 protein: CASSLRTHQETQYF
V gene: TRBV7-8
J gene: TRBJ2-5
clone size: once
CDR3 length: 14
D gene: NA

CDR3 DNA: TGTGCTAGTGGTTTGCTCCGGACAGGGGGGACTGTGGATGAGCAGTTCTTC
CDR3 protein: CASGLLRTGGTVDEQFF
V gene: TRBV12-5
J gene: TRBJ2-1
clone size: NA
CDR3 length: 17
D gene: TRBD1

CDR3 DNA: TGTGCCAGCAGTTCCACAATCCATGAGCAGTTCTTC
CDR3 protein: CASSSTIHEQFF
V gene: TRBV6-2/TRBV6-3
J gene: TRBJ2-1
clone size: few
CDR3 length: 12
D gene: NA

CDR3 DNA: TGTGCCTGCAGTTCCGGGACAGGGGCTCCGCAGTATTTT
CDR3 protein: CACSSGTGAPQYF
V gene: TRBV12-3/TRBV12-4
J gene: TRBJ2-3
clone size: NA
CDR3 length: 13
D gene: TRBD1

CDR3 DNA: TGCGCCAGCAGCCACCCAGGGGGCCTCTCCTACAATGAGCAGTTCTTC
CDR3 protein: CASSHPGGLSYNEQFF
V gene: TRBV4-1
J gene: TRBJ2-1
clone size: few
CDR3 length: 16
D gene: TRBD1

CDR3 DNA: TGTGCCAGCAGGACCGAGGGGGTCGGCAAAAACGAGCAGTACTTC
CDR3 protein: CASRTEGVGKNEQYF
V gene: TRBV12-3/TRBV12-4
J gene: TRBJ2-7
clone size: few
CDR3 length: 15
D gene: NA

CDR3 DNA: TGCAGCGACTGGGTAGGACTAGCCTACAATGAGCAGTTCTTC
CDR3 protein: CSDWVGLAYNEQFF
V gene: TRBV29-1
J gene: TRBJ2-1
clone size: few
CDR3 length: 14
D gene: TRBD2

CDR3 DNA: TGTGCCAGCAGCGTAGGTAGCGGGAGGAGCGAGCAGTACTTC
CDR3 protein: CASSVGSGRSEQYF
V gene: TRBV9
J gene: TRBJ2-7
clone size: NA
CDR3 length: 14
D gene: TRBD2

CDR3 DNA: TGTGCCAGCAGCCAAGATCTCGCTCTCCGAGCTTTCTTT
CDR3 protein: CASSQDLALRAFF
V gene: TRBV14
J gene: TRBJ1-1
clone size: NA
CDR3 length: 13
D gene: NA

CDR3 DNA: TGTGCCTGGAGCTGGGACAGCGTTGCGAACACTGAAGCTTTCTTT
CDR3 protein: CAWSWDSVANTEAFF
V gene: TRBV30
J gene: TRBJ1-1
clone size: few
CDR3 length: 15
D gene: TRBD1

CDR3 DNA: TGTGCCAGCTCGGGTACTGAAGCTTTCTTT
CDR3 protein: CASSGTEAFF
V gene: TRBV2
J gene: TRBJ1-1
clone size: few
CDR3 length: 10
D gene: NA

CDR3 DNA: TGTGCCAGCAGCCAAGATCGACAGGGGGCTAGTGAGCAGTTCTTC
CDR3 protein: CASSQDRQGASEQFF
V gene: TRBV14
J gene: TRBJ2-1
clone size: few
CDR3 length: 15
D gene: TRBD1

CDR3 DNA: TGTGCCAGCAGTTTAGGGAGGCAGTACGAGCAGTACTTC
CDR3 protein: CASSLGRQYEQYF
V gene: TRBV28
J gene: TRBJ2-7
clone size: few
CDR3 length: 13
D gene: NA

CDR3 DNA: TGTGCCAGCAGCGTAAAGGGACTAGCCCACTACAATGAGCAGTTCTTC
CDR3 protein: CASSVKGLAHYNEQFF
V gene: TRBV9
J gene: TRBJ2-1
clone size: few
CDR3 length: 16
D gene: TRBD2

CDR3 DNA: TGTGCTAGCAGCGCCCGACAGGGTAGACAAGAGACCCAGTACTTC
CDR3 protein: CASSARQGRQETQYF
V gene: TRBV7-7
J gene: TRBJ2-5
clone size: NA
CDR3 length: 15
D gene: TRBD1

CDR3 DNA: TGTGCCAGCAGTCTCGACAGGGGAGTGAATTCACCCCTCCACTTT
CDR3 protein: CASSLDRGVNSPLHF
V gene: TRBV27
J gene: TRBJ1-6
clone size: few
CDR3 length: 15
D gene: TRBD1

CDR3 DNA: TGTGCCAGCAATCTAGGGGGGAGGACTGAAGCTTTCTTT
CDR3 protein: CASNLGGRTEAFF
V gene: TRBV13
J gene: TRBJ1-1
clone size: NA
CDR3 length: 13
D gene: NA

CDR3 DNA: TGTGCCACCAGCAGAGGCCGGGACAGCAACCCTTACGAGCAGTACTTC
CDR3 protein: CATSRGRDSNPYEQYF
V gene: TRBV15
J gene: TRBJ2-7
clone size: few
CDR3 length: 16
D gene: TRBD1

CDR3 DNA: TGTGCCAGCAGTTACCCTGAGACCCAGTACTTC
CDR3 protein: CASSYPETQYF
V gene: TRBV6-2/TRBV6-3
J gene: TRBJ2-5
clone size: NA
CDR3 length: 11
D gene: NA

CDR3 DNA: TGCAGCGTTGAACAGGGGATTGGGTACGAGCAGTACTTC
CDR3 protein: CSVEQGIGYEQYF
V gene: TRBV29-1
J gene: TRBJ2-7
clone size: NA
CDR3 length: 13
D gene: NA

CDR3 DNA: TGTGCTAGTGGTTCGCTCCTAAATCCGGACAGTGTCGGTCCGGACACTGAAGCTTTCTTT
CDR3 protein: CASGSLLNPDSVGPDTEAFF
V gene: TRBV12-5
J gene: TRBJ1-1
clone size: few
CDR3 length: 20
D gene: NA

CDR3 DNA: TGCGCCAGCAGCTTGGAGGTCAGTCCAGATACGCAGTATTTT
CDR3 protein: CASSLEVSPDTQYF
V gene: TRBV5-1
J gene: TRBJ2-3
clone size: NA
CDR3 length: 14
D gene: NA

CDR3 DNA: TGTGCCAGCAGCGTCCAGGGACTAGCGACGAATACGCAGTATTTT
CDR3 protein: CASSVQGLATNTQYF
V gene: TRBV9
J gene: TRBJ2-3
clone size: NA
CDR3 length: 15
D gene: TRBD2

CDR3 DNA: TGCAGTGCTACCGGGACTAGCAGGAGTATACGCTCCTACAATGAGCAGTTCTTC
CDR3 protein: CSATGTSRSIRSYNEQFF
V gene: TRBV20-1
J gene: TRBJ2-1
clone size: few
CDR3 length: 18
D gene: TRBD2

CDR3 DNA: TGTGCCAGCACAGGGTATTCCTACGAGCAGTACTTC
CDR3 protein: CASTGYSYEQYF
V gene: TRBV28
J gene: TRBJ2-7
clone size: few
CDR3 length: 12
D gene: NA

CDR3 DNA: TGTGCCAGCAGGTCGACAGACCTTAACTCTGGGGCCAACGTCCTGACTTTC
CDR3 protein: CASRSTDLNSGANVLTF
V gene: TRBV3-1
J gene: TRBJ2-6
clone size: NA
CDR3 length: 17
D gene: NA

CDR3 DNA: TGTGCCAGCACGGACAGGTCACCCTACAATGAGCAGTTCTTC
CDR3 protein: CASTDRSPYNEQFF
V gene: TRBV27
J gene: TRBJ2-1
clone size: NA
CDR3 length: 14
D gene: TRBD1

CDR3 DNA: TGTGCCACCAAAGACAGGGAGCTCAACTATGGCTACACCTTC
CDR3 protein: CATKDRELNYGYTF
V gene: TRBV7-9
J gene: TRBJ1-2
clone size: NA
CDR3 length: 14
D gene: TRBD1

CDR3 DNA: TGCAGCGTGTGGGGGGAGGTCTCCTACGAGCAGTACTTC
CDR3 protein: CSVWGEVSYEQYF
V gene: TRBV29-1
J gene: TRBJ2-7
clone size: NA
CDR3 length: 13
D gene: NA

CDR3 DNA: TGCGCCAGCAGCTCGGACACCGAGAGATACGAGCAGTACTTC
CDR3 protein: CASSSDTERYEQYF
V gene: TRBV5-1
J gene: TRBJ2-7
clone size: few
CDR3 length: 14
D gene: NA

CDR3 DNA: TGTGCCAGCAGCCAGATGGACAGGGGCACTGAAGCTTTCTTT
CDR3 protein: CASSQMDRGTEAFF
V gene: TRBV11-2
J gene: TRBJ1-1
clone size: many
CDR3 length: 14
D gene: TRBD1